This T cell receptor beta chain was recovered during a study of blood T cell repertoires in COVID-19. Study-wide context: The cDNA or gDNA used as material had been derived from T cells, B-cell-depleted T cells, or PBMCs.

In the source study's methods: For nucleated cells, counts were estimated from reference gene primer amplification. Profiling relied on immunoSEQ multiplex PCR, and the TCRdb table lists in-frame clones only, not all of them. For V, J and clone size, that table is used; D and trimming come from the DNA. The table has around 180,000 clones, roughly nine tenths seen once. This clone was recorded a few times. This CDR3 has 15 amino acids. Germline assignment: CDR1 SGHNT and CDR2 YYREEE (reference sequence). Losses at the gene ends were 4 bases for V and 4 bases for J; bases not matched to a gene: 7. The material sequenced was peripheral blood. The sequence was collected from a man between 65 and 80 years old with active or convalescent COVID-19. The genes are TRBV5-4 and TRBJ2-1; 8 nucleotides agree with TRBD2. CDR3 amino acids: CASSPKRELYNEQFF. CDR3 sequence (DNA): TGTGCCAGCAGCCCCAAGCGGGAGTTGTACAATGAGCAGTTCTTC.